This TCR beta chain was retrieved from a study of T cell responses to AZD1222 COVID-19 vaccine. This clone was counted a few times. V dropped 7 bases and J dropped 6 bases, with 13 bases sitting between them. Germline-derived CDR1 and CDR2 are MNHEY and SVGAGI. This CDR3 is 13 amino acids long. Here immunoSEQ multiplex PCR was the method, and the copy in TCRdb shows in-frame clones only, minus some. The sample carries about 46,000 clones, 80% to 90% recorded once. Sequenced material: peripheral blood, taken 28 days after the second AZD1222 dose. The chain is built from TRBV6-5 and TRBJ2-1, with no clear D. This sequence was found in an adult who received the AZD1222 COVID-19 vaccine. CDR3 bases: TGTGCCAGCACCGAGCACCTAATCAATGAGCAGTTCTTC. This sequence encodes CASTEHLINEQFF.